This T cell receptor (beta chain) appears in the sequencing data of a study of blood T cell repertoires in COVID-19. About the research overall: Samples taken during acute and convalescent COVID-19 were collected in the United States, Italy and Spain. T cells, B-cell-depleted T cells, or PBMCs supplied cDNA or gDNA.

The germline gives CDR1 LNHDA, CDR2 SQIVND (reference sequence). V dropped 9 bases and J dropped 4 bases, with 15 bases sitting between them. This CDR3 contains 13 residues. Assay used: immunoSEQ multiplex PCR; TCRdb lists only in-frame clones, some missing. The table records 200,000 to 300,000 clones, approximately 86% of them present only once. The rearrangement joins TRBV19 to TRBJ1-2; no reliable D call. The sequence derives from a man aged 30 to 39 with active or convalescent COVID-19. Sequencing was done on a sample of peripheral blood. The chain's CDR3 is CASSSNIFYGYTF. For the CDR3, the DNA is TGTGCCAGCTCAAGTAACATCTTCTATGGCTACACCTTC.